This is a list of T cell receptor beta chains from one sample in a study of blood T cells in healthy people across ages. TCRdb re-analysed the 5' RACE reads in MiXCR, keeping a single row per CDR3 protein. The sample has around 670,000 distinct CDR3 sequences, about 30% seen once. Sequencing was done on a sample of blood. These receptors originate from a woman aged 80 or over in good health. CDR3s include the opening cysteine and the closing phenylalanine or tryptophan. A D gene is named only where the DNA matches it firmly. Size is stated for part of the rows, as once, few or many counts, or as a class when the clone is expanded.

clone size: few
V gene: TRBV12-3/TRBV12-4
J gene: TRBJ2-5
D gene: .
CDR3 protein: CASRGGGQGETQYF
CDR3 DNA: TGTGCCAGCCGGGGCGGGGGCCAGGGAGAGACCCAGTACTTC

clone size: many
V gene: TRBV5-1
J gene: TRBJ1-1
D gene: .
CDR3 protein: CASSRPEVHSNTEAFF
CDR3 DNA: TGCGCCAGCAGCCGCCCAGAGGTACACTCGAACACTGAAGCTTTCTTT

clone size: few
V gene: TRBV6-2/TRBV6-3
J gene: TRBJ1-1
D gene: .
CDR3 protein: CASSHHLPQGGGEAFF
CDR3 DNA: TGTGCCAGCAGCCATCATTTACCCCAAGGGGGAGGTGAAGCTTTCTTT

clone size: many
V gene: TRBV6-6
J gene: TRBJ1-6
D gene: .
CDR3 protein: CASIIDGNSPLHF
CDR3 DNA: TGTGCCAGCATAATAGACGGCAATTCACCCCTCCACTTT

clone size: .
V gene: TRBV6-5
J gene: TRBJ1-1
D gene: TRBD1
CDR3 protein: CASSYSGTGGSTFF
CDR3 DNA: TGTGCCAGCAGTTACTCTGGGACAGGGGGCTCAACTTTCTTT

clone size: .
V gene: TRBV7-2
J gene: TRBJ2-5
D gene: .
CDR3 protein: CASRTGVYETQYF
CDR3 DNA: TGTGCCAGCCGCACCGGAGTGTATGAGACCCAGTACTTC

clone size: few
V gene: TRBV12-5
J gene: TRBJ2-7
D gene: .
CDR3 protein: CASGRNYEQYF
CDR3 DNA: TGTGCTAGTGGTCGGAACTACGAGCAGTACTTC

clone size: .
V gene: TRBV6-6
J gene: TRBJ2-5
D gene: TRBD1
CDR3 protein: CASRGQAQETQYF
CDR3 DNA: TGTGCCAGCAGGGGACAGGCCCAAGAGACCCAGTACTTC

clone size: many
V gene: TRBV7-2
J gene: TRBJ2-7
D gene: .
CDR3 protein: CASTLLGQSSYNEQYF
CDR3 DNA: TGTGCCAGCACCCTTCTAGGGCAGAGCTCCTACAATGAGCAGTACTTC

clone size: .
V gene: TRBV30
J gene: TRBJ1-1
D gene: .
CDR3 protein: CAWSRGGSGLNTEAFF
CDR3 DNA: TGTGCCTGGAGTAGGGGTGGGTCAGGCCTAAACACTGAAGCTTTCTTT

clone size: .
V gene: TRBV2
J gene: TRBJ2-7
D gene: .
CDR3 protein: CASRVAVLVEQYF
CDR3 DNA: TGTGCCAGCAGGGTAGCGGTCTTAGTCGAGCAGTACTTC

clone size: few
V gene: TRBV20-1
J gene: TRBJ2-7
D gene: .
CDR3 protein: CSARAWGEQYF
CDR3 DNA: TGCAGTGCCCGTGCCTGGGGGGAGCAGTACTTC

clone size: many
V gene: TRBV20-1
J gene: TRBJ2-4
D gene: .
CDR3 protein: CSAALSGAKNIQYF
CDR3 DNA: TGCAGTGCTGCCCTCTCGGGGGCCAAAAACATTCAGTACTTC

clone size: many
V gene: TRBV20-1
J gene: TRBJ2-3
D gene: .
CDR3 protein: CSADGRLQGQYF
CDR3 DNA: TGCAGTGCCGACGGTCGGCTCCAGGGGCAGTATTTT

clone size: many
V gene: TRBV9
J gene: TRBJ2-4
D gene: .
CDR3 protein: CASSVKTGPGNIQYF
CDR3 DNA: TGTGCCAGCAGCGTAAAAACAGGGCCCGGAAACATTCAGTACTTC

clone size: many
V gene: TRBV2
J gene: TRBJ2-3
D gene: .
CDR3 protein: CASSGGTTDTQYF
CDR3 DNA: TGTGCCAGCAGTGGCGGGACCACAGATACGCAGTATTTT

clone size: many
V gene: TRBV29-1
J gene: TRBJ1-2
D gene: .
CDR3 protein: CSVAWGGIDNYGYTF
CDR3 DNA: TGCAGCGTTGCCTGGGGAGGGATCGATAACTATGGCTACACCTTC